The next 8 T cell receptor beta chains were all read from a single sample in a study of siplizumab effects on memory and regulatory T cells. This table comes from immunoSEQ multiplex PCR, and its TCRdb copy is limited to in-frame clones, with some not included. The sample records about 50,000 clones, over 90% being singletons. Sequencing input: CD8+ T cells sorted from blood. These receptors all come from a human donor in good health.

The chain joins TRBV14 to TRBJ1-2, with D perhaps matching TRBD1 (5 bases). V lost 0 bases, J lost 7 bases, and 15 bases lay in between. Germline V gives CDR1 SGHDN, CDR2 FVKESK. The length of the CDR3 is 15 residues. In DNA form, the CDR3 reads TGTGCCAGCAGCCAAGATCGAAGCGGGCAGGGTGGCTACACCTTC. It yields the protein CASSQDRSGQGGYTF.

The chain has TRBV15 and TRBJ2-1; D gene uncertain. This CDR3 spans 12 amino acids. The germline V gene encodes CDR1 LNHNV and CDR2 YYDKDF (reference sequence). Deletions cut 4 bases from V and 6 bases from J, with 7 bases between. CDR3 in amino acids: CATSKNINEQFF. Here the CDR3 DNA reads TGTGCCACCAGCAAAAATATCAATGAGCAGTTCTTC.

This CDR3 is CASSFTGVGGYGYTF. The CDR3 nucleotides read TGTGCCAGCAGTTTTACAGGGGTAGGGGGCTATGGCTACACCTTC. V usage is TRBV28 and J usage is TRBJ1-2; TRBD1 matches at 7 bases. This CDR3 is 15 amino acids long. Germline V gene data show CDR1 as MDHEN and CDR2 as SYDVKM. V shed 3 bases, J shed 4 bases, and the junction held 8 bases outside the gene matches.

The chain recombines TRBV19 with TRBJ1-2; 9 nucleotides match TRBD1. The CDR3 length is 14 residues. J was trimmed by 7 bases and V by 7 bases; bases with no gene match: 10. Germline V gene lookup returns CDR1 LNHDA and CDR2 SQIVND (reference sequence). The CDR3 DNA is TGTGCCAGTAAACTACTACAGGGGGCGAGTGGCTACACCTTC. Encoded protein: CASKLLQGASGYTF.

The V gene is TRBV5-6, the J gene TRBJ2-1; 9 bases are a match to TRBD2. V shed 6 bases and J 4 bases; nucleotides not matched to a gene: 8. CDR1 and CDR2 (germline): SGHDT, YYEEEE. The CDR3 is 15 residues long. The CDR3 is CASTPDSGSYNEQFF. CDR3 nucleotides: TGTGCCAGCACCCCCGATAGCGGGAGTTACAATGAGCAGTTCTTC. The variable domain in full, with the rest retrieved from reference TRBV5-6 and TRBJ2-1, is DAGVTQSPTHLIKTRGQQVTLRCSPKSGHDTVSWYQQALGQGPQFIFQYYEEEERQRGNFPDRFSGHQFPNYSSELNVNALLLGDSALYLCASTPDSGSYNEQFFGPGTRLTVL.

This chain connects TRBV7-2 to TRBJ2-7, with D hard to call. Trimming stripped 1 base from V and 6 bases from J, with 16 bases between. Germline assignment: CDR1 SGHTA and CDR2 FQGNSA. The CDR3 length is 15 residues. This CDR3 reads CASSLVFSDIFEQYF. The CDR3 DNA sequence: TGTGCCAGCAGCTTAGTATTTTCCGACATATTCGAGCAGTACTTC.

The chain joins TRBV29-1 to TRBJ2-1; 10 bases line up with TRBD2. Germline CDR1 reads SQVTM; CDR2 reads ANQGSEA. V gave up 0 bases and J gave up 8 bases; unmatched junction bases: 10. This CDR3 has 16 amino acids. CDR3 region: CSVEEVAGTSVDEQFF. Written as DNA, the CDR3 is TGCAGCGTTGAAGAAGTGGCCGGGACTAGCGTCGATGAGCAGTTCTTC.

CDR3: CASSLRGNEQFF. CDR3 nucleotides: TGTGCCAGCAGCTTAAGGGGTAATGAGCAGTTCTTC. The chain combines TRBV7-6 with TRBJ2-1; the D gene is possibly TRBD1 (5 bases). V lost 2 bases and J 7 bases, leaving 6 bases between the germline ends. Germline CDR1 reads SGHVS; CDR2 reads FNYEAQ. CDR3 size: 12 residues.